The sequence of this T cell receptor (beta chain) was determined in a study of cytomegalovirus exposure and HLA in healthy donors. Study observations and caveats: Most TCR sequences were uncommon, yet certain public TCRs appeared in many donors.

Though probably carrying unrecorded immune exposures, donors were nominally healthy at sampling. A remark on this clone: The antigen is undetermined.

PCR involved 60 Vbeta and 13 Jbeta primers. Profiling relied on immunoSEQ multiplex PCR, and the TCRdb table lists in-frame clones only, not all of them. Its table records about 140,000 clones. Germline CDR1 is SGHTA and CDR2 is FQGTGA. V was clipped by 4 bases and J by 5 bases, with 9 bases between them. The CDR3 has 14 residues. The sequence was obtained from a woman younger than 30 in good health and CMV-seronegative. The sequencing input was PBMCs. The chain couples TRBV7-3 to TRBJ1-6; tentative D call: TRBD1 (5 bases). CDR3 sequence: CASSSDSNNSPLHF. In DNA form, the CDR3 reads TGTGCCAGCAGCTCCGACAGCAATAATTCACCCCTCCACTTT. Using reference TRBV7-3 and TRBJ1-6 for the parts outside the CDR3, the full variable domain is GAGVSQTPSNKVTEKGKYVELRCDPISGHTALYWYRQSLGQGPEFLIYFQGTGAADDSGLPNDRFFAVRPEGSVSTLKIQRTERGDSAVYLCASSSDSNNSPLHFGNGTRLTVT.